This T cell receptor (beta chain) was obtained from a study of patients and donors after allogeneic stem cell transplantation. TCRdb called the RT-PCR reads again in MiXCR, with one record for every CDR3 protein. The repertoire holds approximately 410,000 distinct CDR3 sequences, 16% seen once, with around 7.9% in the top ten. This clonotype came up a few times. The CDR3 is 15 residues long. The trim removed 3 bases at V and 4 bases at J, leaving 3 bases unmatched. From germline, CDR1 is SGDLS and CDR2 YYNGEE. The chain is built from TRBV9 and TRBJ2-1, with TRBD2 matching over 11 bases. Material: blood, either unsorted or a sorted T cell fraction (not recorded which). The sequence came from a human donor who was either an allogeneic HSCT recipient or a stem cell or donor lymphocyte infusion donor (not recorded which). It is not recorded whose cells these are; they may come from a transplant donor. The CDR3 DNA is TGTGCCAGCAGCGATAGCGGGGGGGTTTACAATGAGCAGTTCTTC. Its protein is CASSDSGGVYNEQFF.